This TCR beta chain was identified during a study of shared clonotypes between healthy human individuals. Assay: immunoSEQ multiplex PCR; the TCRdb copy retains only in-frame clones and omits some. The sample contains roughly 500,000 clones, 60% to 80% of which appear only once. This CDR3 has 12 residues. The ends were cut back, 0 bases at V and 8 bases at J, with 7 bases in the middle. The germline gives CDR1 LGHNA, CDR2 YNFKEQ. The chain employs TRBV4-2 and TRBJ1-2; no reliable D call. This sequence was found in a woman aged 40-49 years in good health. Some clones in this sample may be carry-over from other donors' samples. The sample comprised PBMCs. CDR3 loop: CASSQDLQGYTF. Here the CDR3 DNA reads TGTGCCAGCAGCCAAGATTTACAAGGCTACACCTTC.